A single sample is the source of the 16 T cell receptor beta chains below, sequenced in a study of blood T cell repertoires in COVID-19. The repertoire was sequenced with immunoSEQ multiplex PCR; TCRdb's copy has only in-frame clones and lacks some. The sample yields a few hundred thousand clones, approximately 89% seen once. Source material: peripheral blood. The receptors originated from a woman in her sixties or seventies with acute or convalescent COVID-19.

This rearrangement joins TRBV5-1 to TRBJ1-4, with a possible D match to TRBD1 (6 bases). The germline V and J ends were trimmed by 4 bases and 6 bases, with 16 bases remaining between them. The V gene's germline CDR1 is SGHRS and CDR2 YFSETQ. The length of the CDR3 is 15 residues. CDR3 DNA sequence: TGCGCCAGCAGCCCAGCCGGGACACGAGATGAAAAACTGTTTTTT. Translated: CASSPAGTRDEKLFF.

This clone was detected once. The rearrangement uses TRBV6-2 or TRBV6-3 and TRBJ1-2; a weak D match, TRBD1 (6 bases). Germline V CDR1 and CDR2: MNHEY, SVGEGT. This CDR3 has 14 residues. V gave up 1 base and J gave up 4 bases, with 10 bases separating them. The CDR3 sequence is CASSYYNRAYGYTF. The CDR3 DNA reads TGTGCCAGCAGTTACTATAACAGGGCCTATGGCTACACCTTC.

The rearrangement joins TRBV7-3 to TRBJ2-1, with 7 bases matching TRBD1. Germline loops: CDR1 SGHTA, CDR2 FQGTGA. V lost 5 bases, J lost 7 bases, and 8 bases stayed unmatched. CDR3 size: 14 residues. The CDR3 DNA follows: TGTGCCAGCAGCCATAAGACAGGGTGGAATGAGCAGTTCTTC. Its protein product is CASSHKTGWNEQFF.

The chain couples TRBV19 to TRBJ1-4; 7 positions agree with TRBD1. The germline V gene encodes CDR1 LNHDA and CDR2 SQIVND (reference sequence). After removal of 7 bases from V and 3 bases from J, the junction contained 11 bases not matched to a gene. This CDR3 has 16 amino acids. The CDR3 spells CASTRIGGQSNEKLFF. CDR3 nucleotides: TGTGCCAGTACTCGAATCGGGGGACAGTCTAATGAAAAACTGTTTTTT.

J is TRBJ2-5 and V is TRBV14; no definite D call. V was clipped by 0 bases and J by 5 bases, with 16 bases between them. CDR1 is SGHDN, CDR2 FVKESK, per germline. The length of the CDR3 is 16 residues. CDR3 in DNA: TGTGCCAGCAGCCAAGATTTAGTCTCGGGTTGGGAGACCCAGTACTTC. Amino acid sequence: CASSQDLVSGWETQYF.

V and J are TRBV3-1 (or the pseudogene TRBV3-2) and TRBJ1-6, with 8 bases lining up with TRBD1. The V and J ends lost 5 bases and 3 bases, in that order; junction bases with no gene match: 6. This CDR3 contains 16 residues. Germline V gene lookup returns CDR1 LGHDT and CDR2 YNNKEL (reference sequence). CDR3 nucleotides: TGTGCCAGCAGCTTCGGGACAGGATTCTATAATTCACCCCTCCACTTT. It is translated as CASSFGTGFYNSPLHF.

This chain links TRBV6-5 with TRBJ2-4; TRBD2 matches at 10 bases. The V and J ends lost 6 bases and 8 bases, in that order; junction bases with no gene match: 7. The CDR3 sequence is 14 residues long. The V gene's germline CDR1 is MNHEY and CDR2 SVGAGI. The CDR3 reads CASRPSGRGDIQYF. The DNA for the CDR3 is TGTGCCAGCAGGCCGAGCGGGAGGGGGGACATTCAGTACTTC.

V and J are TRBV24-1 and TRBJ1-1, with D possibly being TRBD1 (6 bases). CDR1 and CDR2 (germline): KGHDR, SFDVKD. The CDR3 length is 14 residues. Trimming removed 5 bases from V and 1 base from J, with 10 bases in between. The CDR3 nucleotides are TGTGCCACCAGTGGGACGGGACAGAACACTGAAGCTTTCTTT. It codes for CATSGTGQNTEAFF.

This clone appeared a single time. The V call is TRBV24-1, the J call TRBJ2-2; D is unclear. The CDR3 runs 16 residues. Germline V gene sequence: CDR1 KGHDR, CDR2 SFDVKD. V was trimmed by 5 bases and J by 0 bases, leaving 12 bases between them. The CDR3 DNA reads TGTGCCACCAGTGGAGGATACCCTACGAACACCGGGGAGCTGTTTTTT. Amino acids: CATSGGYPTNTGELFF.

The chain links TRBV4-1 to TRBJ1-2; 10 bases are shared with TRBD1. V trimming: 0 bases; J trimming: 4 bases; junction bases outside the gene matches: 14. Germline V gene data show CDR1 as MGHRA and CDR2 as YSYEKL. The CDR3 is 19 amino acids. CDR3 coding DNA: TGCGCCAGCAGCCAAGAAGTAGACAGGGGGCGCCGGGTTGGCTATGGCTACACCTTC. Translated: CASSQEVDRGRRVGYGYTF.

V gene TRBV9 combines with J gene TRBJ2-5, with 8 nucleotides matching TRBD1. This CDR3 has 13 amino acids. The J segment lost 2 bases and the V segment lost 4 bases, leaving 1 base of the junction unmatched. The germline V gene encodes CDR1 SGDLS and CDR2 YYNGEE. The CDR3 coding sequence is TGTGCCAGCAGCCACAGGGGGCAAGAGACCCAGTACTTC. Translation gives CASSHRGQETQYF.

The chain joins TRBV2 to TRBJ2-3, with 8 bases lining up with TRBD2. Germline-derived CDR1 and CDR2 are SNHLY and FYNNEI. The junction had 13 bases not matched to a gene; V was cut back by 8 bases and J by 6 bases. The CDR3 runs to 15 residues. The CDR3: CASGFGGAVSDTQYF. CDR3 DNA sequence: TGTGCCAGCGGCTTCGGGGGGGCCGTGTCGGATACGCAGTATTTT. Complete variable domain (other parts from reference TRBV2 and TRBJ2-3): EPEVTQTPSHQVTQMGQEVILRCVPISNHLYFYWYRQILGQKVEFLVSFYNNEISEKSEIFDDQFSVERPDGSNFTLKIRSTKLEDSAMYFCASGFGGAVSDTQYFGPGTRLTVL.

This chain uses TRBV5-4 with TRBJ1-2; TRBD1 agrees at 12 bases. Trimming at V came to 3 bases and at J to 2 bases, leaving 5 bases not matched to a gene. The CDR3 is 16 amino acids. Germline V lookup: CDR1 SGHNT, CDR2 YYREEE (reference sequence). CDR3 bases: TGTGCCAGCAGCTACGGGACAGGGGGCTTGAACTATGGCTACACCTTC. Translation gives CASSYGTGGLNYGYTF.

This chain uses TRBV3-1 (or the pseudogene TRBV3-2) with TRBJ1-5, with D tentatively TRBD1 (6 bases). The V end was cut by 2 bases, the J end by 2 bases, with 16 bases between. CDR1 is LGHDT and CDR2 is YNNKEL in the germline V gene (reference sequence). The CDR3 extends over 17 amino acids. CDR3 in DNA: TGTGCCAGCAGCCAAAGACCCTCAGGACAGCGCAATCAGCCCCAGCATTTT. This translates into CASSQRPSGQRNQPQHF.

The V gene is TRBV6-2 or TRBV6-3, the J gene TRBJ2-2; TRBD1 might be the D (6 bases). Per the germline V gene, CDR1 is MNHEY and CDR2 is SVGEGT. The CDR3 extends over 16 amino acids. V gave up 2 bases and J gave up 3 bases, with 13 bases separating them. CDR3 in amino acids: CASSYGAAGDTGELFF. The CDR3 DNA reads as TGTGCCAGCAGTTACGGAGCGGCAGGGGACACCGGGGAGCTGTTTTTT.

The chain has TRBV9 and TRBJ1-1, with 10 positions matching TRBD1. Germline CDR1 and CDR2: SGDLS and YYNGEE. The CDR3 runs 15 residues. J lost 7 bases, V lost 3 bases, and 9 bases had no gene match. CDR3 region: CASSAPGQGLIEAFF. CDR3 in DNA: TGTGCCAGCAGCGCACCGGGACAGGGGTTAATTGAAGCTTTCTTT. Filled out from reference TRBV9 and TRBJ1-1, the complete variable domain reads DSGVTQTPKHLITATGQRVTLRCSPRSGDLSVYWYQQSLDQGLQFLIQYYNGEERAKGNILERFSAQQFPDLHSELNLSSLELGDSALYFCASSAPGQGLIEAFFGQGTRLTVV.